Included here is one T cell receptor beta chain sequence, with context. Antigen unknown. These data originate in a study of beta chain features in type 1 diabetes. Expressed TCRB transcripts were sequenced after all isolated RNA was converted to cDNA. TCRdb keeps only in-frame clones here, not all; method: immunoSEQ multiplex PCR. The sample consists of some 45,000 clones, 66% of them appearing once. The study, taken as a whole, reports: Short templates might get an advantage during PCR, and this would be equal in patients and controls. Patients with Type 1 diabetes showed moderately but significantly shorter TCRB CDR3s in all four CD4+ subsets.

Germline lookup yields CDR1 GTSNPN and CDR2 SVGIG (reference sequence). V was trimmed by 4 bases and J by 4 bases, leaving 5 bases between them. The CDR3 is 11 residues long. Isolation of CD4+ naive, central memory, regulatory and stem cell-like memory cells was achieved by sorting via CD45RO/CCR7/CD25/CD127/CD95/CD27. The sequence came from a young woman with type 1 diabetes. V gene TRBV30 combines with J gene TRBJ2-1; D gene unclear. The sample comprised Tregs from blood. The CDR3 coding sequence is TGTGCCTGGAACAGTTACAATGAGCAGTTCTTC. It codes for CAWNSYNEQFF.